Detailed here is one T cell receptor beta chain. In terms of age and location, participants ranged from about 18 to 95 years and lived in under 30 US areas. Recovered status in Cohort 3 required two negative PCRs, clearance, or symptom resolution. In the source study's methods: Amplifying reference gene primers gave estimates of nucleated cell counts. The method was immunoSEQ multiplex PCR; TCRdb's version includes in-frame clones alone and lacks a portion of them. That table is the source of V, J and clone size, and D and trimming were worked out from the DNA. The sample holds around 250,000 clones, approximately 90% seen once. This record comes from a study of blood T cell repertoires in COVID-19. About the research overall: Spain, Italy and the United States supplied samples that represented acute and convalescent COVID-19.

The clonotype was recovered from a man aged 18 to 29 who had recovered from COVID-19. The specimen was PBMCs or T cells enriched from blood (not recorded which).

The CDR3 DNA sequence: TGTGCCAGCAGCCCGACAGGGCAGACCGGGGAGCTGTTTTTT. Protein: CASSPTGQTGELFF. The rearrangement joins TRBV5-5 to TRBJ2-2; 7 nucleotides align to TRBD1. Germline V lookup: CDR1 SGHKS, CDR2 YYEKEE (reference sequence). Unmatched junction bases numbered 5, after V lost 4 bases and J lost 5 bases. This CDR3 is built from 14 residues.